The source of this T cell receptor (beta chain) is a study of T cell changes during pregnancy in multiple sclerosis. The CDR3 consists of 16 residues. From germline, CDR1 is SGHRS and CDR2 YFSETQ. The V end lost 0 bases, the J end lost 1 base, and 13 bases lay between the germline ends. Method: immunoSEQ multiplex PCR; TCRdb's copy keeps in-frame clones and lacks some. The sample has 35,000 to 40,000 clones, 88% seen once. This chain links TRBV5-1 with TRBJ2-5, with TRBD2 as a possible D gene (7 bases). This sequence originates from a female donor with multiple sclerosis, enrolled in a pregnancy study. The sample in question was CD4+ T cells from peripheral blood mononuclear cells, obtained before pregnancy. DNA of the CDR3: TGCGCCAGCAGCTTGGCCGGGGGGCAGCTCCAAGAGACCCAGTACTTC. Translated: CASSLAGGQLQETQYF.